The clone carrying this TCR beta chain was observed many times. Individual cDNA molecules received unique molecular identifiers during library preparation. One entry per CDR3 protein, called by TCRdb with MiXCR from the 5' RACE reads. In the table there are fewer than 30,000 distinct CDR3 sequences, 5.3% of which are singletons. This sample is part of a study of early T cells in non-severe SARS-CoV-2 infection. The CDR3 contains 15 residues. From germline, CDR1 is DFQATT and CDR2 SNEGSKA (reference sequence). V lost 3 bases, J lost 0 bases, and 13 bases lay in between. Specimen: whole blood. This sequence joins TRBV20-1 and TRBJ2-3; D not certain. The receptor was isolated from an adult who was a healthcare worker with PCR-confirmed SARS-CoV-2 infection or an uninfected control (not recorded which). The DNA for the CDR3 is TGCAGTGCTAGGTCTGCCAGACCTAGCACAGATACGCAGTATTTT. Protein: CSARSARPSTDTQYF.